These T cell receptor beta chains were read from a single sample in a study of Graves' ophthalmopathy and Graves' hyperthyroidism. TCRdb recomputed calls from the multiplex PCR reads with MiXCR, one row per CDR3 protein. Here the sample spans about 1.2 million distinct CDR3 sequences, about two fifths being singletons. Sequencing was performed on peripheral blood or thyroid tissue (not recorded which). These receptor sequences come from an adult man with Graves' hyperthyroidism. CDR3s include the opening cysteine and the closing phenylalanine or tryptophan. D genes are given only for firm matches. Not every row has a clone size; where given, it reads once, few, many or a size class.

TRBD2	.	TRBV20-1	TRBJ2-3	TGCAGTGCTAGCACTAGCGGAGGCACAGATACGCAGTATTTT	CSASTSGGTDTQYF
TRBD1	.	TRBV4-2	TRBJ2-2	TGTGCCAGCAGCCAAGTGGACAGGGGCAACACCGGGGAGCTGTTTTTT	CASSQVDRGNTGELFF
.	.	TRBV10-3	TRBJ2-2	TGTGCCATCAGTGATGTCCAGAACACCGGGGAGCTGTTTTTT	CAISDVQNTGELFF
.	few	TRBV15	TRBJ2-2	TGTGCCACTAAATCGGGACGGTCATACGGGGAGCTGTTTTTT	CATKSGRSYGELFF
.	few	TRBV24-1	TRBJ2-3	TGTGCCACCAGTGATCACAGGGAGACGCAGTATTTT	CATSDHRETQYF
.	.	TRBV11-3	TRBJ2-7	TGTGCCAGCAGTTTAAACTCGGGCTTCTCCTACGAGCAGTACTTC	CASSLNSGFSYEQYF
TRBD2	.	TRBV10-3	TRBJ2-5	TGTGCCATCAGCGACTCAGGTAGCGGGGGGGGAGCGAAGACCCAGTACTTC	CAISDSGSGGGAKTQYF
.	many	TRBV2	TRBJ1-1	TGTGCCAGCAACCAGGGGACTGACACTGAAGCTTTCTTT	CASNQGTDTEAFF
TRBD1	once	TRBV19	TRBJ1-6	TGTGCCAGCAAGTCGGGACAGGGACATAATTCACCCCTCCACTTT	CASKSGQGHNSPLHF
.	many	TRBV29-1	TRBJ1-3	TGCAGCGCCCGACTGGGAAACACCATATATTTT	CSARLGNTIYF
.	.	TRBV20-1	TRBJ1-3	TGCAGTGCTAGAGGGCTCCTTGGAAACACCATATATTTT	CSARGLLGNTIYF
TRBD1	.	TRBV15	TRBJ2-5	TGTGCCACCAGCAGTGCAGATACAGGGGGCGCGGGGGAGACCCAGTACTTC	CATSSADTGGAGETQYF
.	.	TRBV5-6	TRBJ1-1	TGTGCCAGCAGCTTGGGACGGGGCCAACAGCCAACGGGGGCTTTCTTT	CASSLGRGQQPTGAFF
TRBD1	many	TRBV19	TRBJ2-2	TGTGCCACACACAGGGGGCGCACCGGGGAGCTGTTTTTT	CATHRGRTGELFF
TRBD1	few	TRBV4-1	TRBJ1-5	TGCGCCAGCAGCCAAGAAGGCCAGGGGGTCGGGAGCAATCAGCCCCAGCATTTT	CASSQEGQGVGSNQPQHF
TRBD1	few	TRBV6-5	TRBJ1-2	TGTGCCAGCAGTTATTCCTCCCAGAGAGACAGGGGAGAAAGCGGTGGCTACACCTTC	CASSYSSQRDRGESGGYTF
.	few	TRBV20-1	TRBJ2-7	TGCAGTGTTCCGGACCCTTACGAGCAGTACTTC	CSVPDPYEQYF